Below, 6 T cell receptor beta chains from the same sample are listed, as sequenced in a study of TIL therapy for anti-PD-1-resistant metastatic lung cancer. This was the immunoSEQ v3 assay. Generated by immunoSEQ multiplex PCR, the TCRdb table keeps only in-frame clones and is missing some. The repertoire holds fewer than 40,000 clones, with 70% to 80% as singletons. Specified time point: pre-treatment sample, taken before nivolumab and TIL therapy. Sequences were derived from blood, sampled at baseline. These receptors came from a woman aged 30 to 85 with non-small cell lung cancer.

J is TRBJ1-1 and V is TRBV9, with 7 bases that match TRBD1. This CDR3 has 13 residues. V lost 2 bases, J lost 6 bases, and 4 bases stayed unmatched. Germline CDR1 and CDR2: SGDLS and YYNGEE. This CDR3 is CASSVTGPAEAFF. CDR3 nucleotides: TGTGCCAGCAGCGTGACAGGGCCCGCTGAAGCTTTCTTT.

The chain is built from TRBV25-1 and TRBJ2-3; no clear D gene. Germline CDR1 is MGHDK and CDR2 is SYGVNS. The CDR3 loop spans 14 amino acids. Trimming stripped 3 bases from V and 1 base from J, with 8 bases between. The CDR3 here is CASSDPRGTDTQYF. As DNA, the CDR3 is TGTGCCAGCAGTGATCCCCGGGGCACAGATACGCAGTATTTT.

This rearrangement joins TRBV12-5 to TRBJ2-2; 8 nucleotides match TRBD2. Germline V CDR1 and CDR2: LGHNT, FRNRAP. V shed 2 bases and J 5 bases; nucleotides not matched to a gene: 7. The CDR3 has 16 amino acids. The CDR3 sequence: CASGLSLAGLTGELFF. The CDR3 region has the DNA TGTGCTAGTGGTTTGTCCCTAGCGGGCTTGACCGGGGAGCTGTTTTTT.

This clone was counted once. V usage is TRBV7-2 and J usage is TRBJ2-3; possible D gene TRBD2, 5 bases. Trimming removed 0 bases from V and 4 bases from J, with 11 bases in between. The CDR3 has 15 amino acids. CDR1 and CDR2 (germline): SGHTA, FQGNSA. For the CDR3, the DNA is TGTGCCAGCAGCTTAGCGGGAGAATCGGCAGATACGCAGTATTTT. It encodes CASSLAGESADTQYF.

The V call is TRBV21-1, the J call TRBJ2-3. TRBV21-1 is a documented pseudogene. The CDR3 is made up of 12 amino acids. CDR3 nucleotides: TGTGCCAGCAGCAAAGTGACAGATACGCAGTATTTT. This translates into CASSKVTDTQYF.

The V call is TRBV6-5, the J call TRBJ2-5, with 10 positions matching TRBD2. Germline lookup yields CDR1 MNHEY and CDR2 SVGAGI. With V trimmed by 6 bases and J by 11 bases, 15 bases remained unmatched. The length of the CDR3 is 15 residues. DNA for the CDR3: TGTGCCAGCAGGGACAGTCTAGCGGGAGTGAAAGAGCAGTACTTC. Translation gives CASRDSLAGVKEQYF.